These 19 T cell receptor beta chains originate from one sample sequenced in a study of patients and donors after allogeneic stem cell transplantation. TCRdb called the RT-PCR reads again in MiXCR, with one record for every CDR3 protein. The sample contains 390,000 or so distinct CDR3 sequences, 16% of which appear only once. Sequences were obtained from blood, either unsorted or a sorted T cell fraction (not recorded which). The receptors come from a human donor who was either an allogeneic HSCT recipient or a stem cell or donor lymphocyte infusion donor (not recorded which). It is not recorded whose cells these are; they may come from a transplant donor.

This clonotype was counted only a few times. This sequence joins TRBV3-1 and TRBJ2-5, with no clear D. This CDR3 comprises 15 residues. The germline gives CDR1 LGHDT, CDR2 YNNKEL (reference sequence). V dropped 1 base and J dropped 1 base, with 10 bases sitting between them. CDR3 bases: TGTGCCAGCAGCCAAGGGCAGACTCTCCAAGAGACCCAGTACTTC. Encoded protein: CASSQGQTLQETQYF.

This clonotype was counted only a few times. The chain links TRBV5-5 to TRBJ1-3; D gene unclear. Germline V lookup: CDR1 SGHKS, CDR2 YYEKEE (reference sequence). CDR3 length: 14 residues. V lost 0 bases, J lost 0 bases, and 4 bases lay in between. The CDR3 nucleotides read TGTGCCAGCAGCTTGGAAGTCTCTGGAAACACCATATATTTT. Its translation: CASSLEVSGNTIYF.

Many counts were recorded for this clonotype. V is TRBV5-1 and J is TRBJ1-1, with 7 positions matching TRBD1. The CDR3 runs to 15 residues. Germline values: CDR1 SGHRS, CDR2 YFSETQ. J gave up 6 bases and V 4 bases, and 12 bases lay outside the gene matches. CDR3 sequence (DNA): TGCGCCAGCAGCCCGCGCCGGGACAGTCGGCCTGAAGCTTTCTTT. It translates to CASSPRRDSRPEAFF.

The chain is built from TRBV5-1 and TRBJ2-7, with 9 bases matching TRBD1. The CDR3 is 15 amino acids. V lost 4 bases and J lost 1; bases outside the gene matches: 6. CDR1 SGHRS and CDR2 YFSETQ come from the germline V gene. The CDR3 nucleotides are TGCGCCAGCAGCCCCGGACAGGGGATTTCCTACGAGCAGTACTTC. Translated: CASSPGQGISYEQYF. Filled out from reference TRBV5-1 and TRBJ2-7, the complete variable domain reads KAGVTQTPRYLIKTRGQQVTLSCSPISGHRSVSWYQQTPGQGLQFLFEYFSETQRNKGNFPGRFSGRQFSNSRSEMNVSTLELGDSALYLCASSPGQGISYEQYFGPGTRLTVT.

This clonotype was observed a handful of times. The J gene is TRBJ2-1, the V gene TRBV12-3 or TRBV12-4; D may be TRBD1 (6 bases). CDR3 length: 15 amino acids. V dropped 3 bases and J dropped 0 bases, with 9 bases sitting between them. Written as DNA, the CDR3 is TGTGCCAGCAGTTTTGGGACACCCTCCTACAATGAGCAGTTCTTC. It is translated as CASSFGTPSYNEQFF.

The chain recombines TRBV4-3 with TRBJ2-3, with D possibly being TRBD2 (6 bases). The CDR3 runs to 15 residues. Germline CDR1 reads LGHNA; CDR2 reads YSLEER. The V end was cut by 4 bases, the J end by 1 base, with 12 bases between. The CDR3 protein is CASSLSGVGTDTQYF. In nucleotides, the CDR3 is TGCGCCAGCAGCCTATCGGGGGTTGGCACAGATACGCAGTATTTT.

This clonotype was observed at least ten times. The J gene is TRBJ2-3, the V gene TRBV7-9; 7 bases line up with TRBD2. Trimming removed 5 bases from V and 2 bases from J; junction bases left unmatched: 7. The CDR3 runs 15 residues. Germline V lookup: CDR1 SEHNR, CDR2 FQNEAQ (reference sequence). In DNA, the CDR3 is TGTGCCAGCAGCCCGGGACTAACCTACACAGATACGCAGTATTTT. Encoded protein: CASSPGLTYTDTQYF.

CDR3 amino acids: CATSGTRNSPGELFF. CDR3 nucleotide sequence: TGTGCCACCAGTGGGACCAGGAACTCTCCCGGGGAGCTGTTTTTT. The chain couples TRBV24-1 to TRBJ2-2; D gene ambiguous. Germline-derived CDR1 and CDR2 are KGHDR and SFDVKD. V lost 5 bases and J lost 6, with 15 bases in between. The CDR3 has 15 amino acids.

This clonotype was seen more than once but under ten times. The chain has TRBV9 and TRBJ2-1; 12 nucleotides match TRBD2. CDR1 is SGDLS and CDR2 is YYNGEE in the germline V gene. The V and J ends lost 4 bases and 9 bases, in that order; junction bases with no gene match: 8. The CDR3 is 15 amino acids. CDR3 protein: CASSQTSGSNPEQFF. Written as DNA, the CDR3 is TGTGCCAGCAGCCAGACTAGCGGGAGTAATCCTGAGCAGTTCTTC.

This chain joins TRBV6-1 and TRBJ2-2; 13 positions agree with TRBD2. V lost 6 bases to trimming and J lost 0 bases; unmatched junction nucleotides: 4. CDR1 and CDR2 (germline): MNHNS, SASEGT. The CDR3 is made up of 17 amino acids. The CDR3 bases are TGTGCCAGCAGGACCACTAGCGGGAGGGCGAACACCGGGGAGCTGTTTTTT. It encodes CASRTTSGRANTGELFF.

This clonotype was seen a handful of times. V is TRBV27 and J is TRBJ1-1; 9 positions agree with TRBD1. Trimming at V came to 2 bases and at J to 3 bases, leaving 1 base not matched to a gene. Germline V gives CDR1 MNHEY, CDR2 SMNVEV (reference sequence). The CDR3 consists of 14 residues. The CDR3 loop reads CASSLRTGDTEAFF. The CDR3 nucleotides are TGTGCCAGCAGTTTAAGGACAGGGGACACTGAAGCTTTCTTT.

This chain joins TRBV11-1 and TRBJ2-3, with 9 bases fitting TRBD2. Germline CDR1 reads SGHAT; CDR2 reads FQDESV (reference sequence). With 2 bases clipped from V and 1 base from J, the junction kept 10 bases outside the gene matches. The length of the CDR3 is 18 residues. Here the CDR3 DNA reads TGTGCCAGCAGCTTAAGTGCGGCGGGGGGGCCGGGCACAGATACGCAGTATTTT. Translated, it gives CASSLSAAGGPGTDTQYF.

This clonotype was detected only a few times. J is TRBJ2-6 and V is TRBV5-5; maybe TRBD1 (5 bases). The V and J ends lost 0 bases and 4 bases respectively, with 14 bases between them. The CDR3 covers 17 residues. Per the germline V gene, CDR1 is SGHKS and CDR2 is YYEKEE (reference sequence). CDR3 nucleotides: TGTGCCAGCAGCTTGGGGCCAGGGTCTACAGGGGCCAACGTCCTGACTTTC. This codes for CASSLGPGSTGANVLTF.

CDR3 amino acids: CSAIDNERELTDTQYF. CDR3 DNA sequence: TGCAGTGCCATAGACAACGAGCGGGAGCTCACAGATACGCAGTATTTT. The V and J genes are TRBV20-1 and TRBJ2-3, with 8 bases that match TRBD2. Germline V gene sequence: CDR1 DFQATT, CDR2 SNEGSKA (reference sequence). J was trimmed by 2 bases and V by 6 bases; bases with no gene match: 13. The length of the CDR3 is 16 residues.

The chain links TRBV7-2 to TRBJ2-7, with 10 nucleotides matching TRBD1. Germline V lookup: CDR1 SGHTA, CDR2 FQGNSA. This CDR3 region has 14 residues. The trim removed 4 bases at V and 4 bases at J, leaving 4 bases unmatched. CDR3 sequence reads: CASSSRQGAYEQYF. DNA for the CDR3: TGTGCCAGCAGCTCCCGACAGGGGGCGTACGAGCAGTACTTC.

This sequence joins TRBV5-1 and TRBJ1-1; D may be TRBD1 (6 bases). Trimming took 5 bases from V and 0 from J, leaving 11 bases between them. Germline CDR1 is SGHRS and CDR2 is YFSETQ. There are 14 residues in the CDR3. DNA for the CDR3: TGCGCCAGCAGGGAGGGACAACTGAACACTGAAGCTTTCTTT. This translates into CASREGQLNTEAFF.

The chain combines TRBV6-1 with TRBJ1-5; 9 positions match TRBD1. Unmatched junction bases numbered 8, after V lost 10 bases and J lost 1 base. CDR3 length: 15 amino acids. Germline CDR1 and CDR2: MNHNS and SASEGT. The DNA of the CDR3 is TGTGCCAACCTCACAGGGGGCGAAAGCAATCAGCCCCAGCATTTT. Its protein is CANLTGGESNQPQHF.

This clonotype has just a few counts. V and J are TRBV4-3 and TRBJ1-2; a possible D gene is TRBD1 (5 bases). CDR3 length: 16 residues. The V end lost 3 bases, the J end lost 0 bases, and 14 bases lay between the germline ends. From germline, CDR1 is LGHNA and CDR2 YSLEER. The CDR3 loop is CASSHPGGSANYGYTF. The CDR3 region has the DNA TGCGCCAGCAGCCACCCCGGGGGGTCGGCTAACTATGGCTACACCTTC.

Written as DNA, the CDR3 is TGTGCCTGGAGTGCCTCCCTGACTAAGCGGTGGGATACGCAGTATTTT. Protein: CAWSASLTKRWDTQYF. This chain joins TRBV30 and TRBJ2-3; D may be TRBD2 (5 bases). This CDR3 region has 16 residues. Looked up from germline, CDR1 is GTSNPN and CDR2 is SVGIG (reference sequence). The V and J ends lost 1 base and 6 bases respectively, with 20 bases between them. Complete variable domain (other parts from reference TRBV30 and TRBJ2-3): SQTIHQWPATLVQPVGSPLSLECTVEGTSNPNLYWYRQAAGRGLQLLFYSVGIGQISSEVPQNLSASRPQDRQFILSSKKLLLSDSGFYLCAWSASLTKRWDTQYFGPGTRLTVL.